This T cell receptor beta chain was retrieved from a study of human T cells and chemical hapten exposure. Background on the study: Patch tests containing 0.01% DPC, applied to the upper back, were read at 6 days. Study-wide points: It was expanded TCRs that formed significantly more large CDR3 similarity clusters than controls did.

The library labeled individual cDNA molecules by adding unique molecular identifiers to them. TCRdb independently ran MiXCR on the RACE reads; one entry per CDR3 protein. The sample contains tens of thousands of distinct CDR3 sequences, more than 7.5% of which appear only once. Unmatched junction bases numbered 19, after V lost 5 bases and J lost 11 bases. This CDR3 contains 16 residues. Germline CDR1 and CDR2: MDHEN and SYDVKM. Stated time point: pre-sensitization, week 0. Treatment denoted: therapeutic diphenylcyclopropenone sensitization with weekly scalp DPC. Total RNA extraction was carried out from unfractionated whole blood. As for this clonotype: What it recognizes is unknown.

This TCR was recovered from a man aged 35-49 years with alopecia areata. Some clones in this sample may be carry-over from other donors' samples. The specimen comprised whole blood, sampled in connection with sensitization to the hapten diphenylcyclopropenone (DPC). This chain connects TRBV28 to TRBJ2-7, with 9 bases fitting TRBD1. The CDR3 region has the DNA TGTGCCAGCAGTATGGGACAGGGATACAGCCCGACGGGGAAGTACTTC. Protein sequence: CASSMGQGYSPTGKYF. Combining the CDR3 with reference TRBV28 and TRBJ2-7 gives the whole variable domain DVKVTQSSRYLVKRTGEKVFLECVQDMDHENMFWYRQDPGLGLRLIYFSYDVKMKEKGDIPEGYSVSREKKERFSLILESASTNQTSMYLCASSMGQGYSPTGKYFGPGTRLTVT.